The 14 T cell receptor beta chains reported below all come from one sample, sequenced in a study of cytomegalovirus exposure and HLA in healthy donors. 60 Vbeta and 13 Jbeta primers were used in PCR. Sequenced by immunoSEQ multiplex PCR; TCRdb stores in-frame clones only, minus some. In the table there are 95,000 to 150,000 clones, around four fifths of which are singletons. The specimen was PBMCs. All receptors derive from a middle-aged woman in good health and CMV-seropositive.

DNA for the CDR3: TGTGCCATCAGTGAGTCGTCAGGGGGACTCTATGGCTACACCTTC. Protein: CAISESSGGLYGYTF. The rearrangement uses TRBV10-3 and TRBJ1-2; 7 nucleotides align to TRBD1. Germline-derived CDR1 and CDR2 are ENHRY and SYGVKD. V dropped 0 bases and J dropped 4; count of bases not matched to a gene: 5. The CDR3 is 15 amino acids.

The chain uses TRBV5-1 and TRBJ2-7; TRBD1 is a possible D gene (5 bases). Trimming stripped 1 base from V and 7 bases from J, with 12 bases between. The CDR3 runs to 13 residues. Germline V gene data show CDR1 as SGHRS and CDR2 as YFSETQ. CDR3 in DNA: TGCGCCAGCAGCTTGCAGGACACGTCAGAGCAGTACTTC. Translated: CASSLQDTSEQYF.

The rearrangement uses TRBV9 and TRBJ1-3; a possible D gene is TRBD1 (5 bases). CDR1 and CDR2 from the germline V gene are SGDLS and YYNGEE. Trimming removed 0 bases from V and 2 bases from J, with 15 bases in between. The CDR3 spans 17 residues. In DNA form, the CDR3 reads TGTGCCAGCAGCGTAGACCCGAGGCAGGGTGCTGGAAACACCATATATTTT. It specifies CASSVDPRQGAGNTIYF.

The CDR3 sequence is CASSQRAGDAYGYTF. In DNA form, the CDR3 reads TGCGCCAGCAGCCAACGGGCAGGGGACGCCTATGGCTACACCTTC. This chain uses TRBV5-1 with TRBJ1-2, with D tentatively TRBD1 (6 bases). The CDR3 sequence is 15 residues long. V shed 4 bases and J shed 4 bases, with 17 bases lying between them. Germline CDR1 and CDR2: SGHRS and YFSETQ.

V gene TRBV19 combines with J gene TRBJ1-2; possibly TRBD1 for D (5 bases). The germline V gene has CDR1 LNHDA and CDR2 SQIVND (reference sequence). This CDR3 comprises 11 residues. Trimming stripped 7 bases from V and 4 bases from J, with 7 bases between. CDR3 amino acids: CASTTVYGYTF. The CDR3, as DNA: TGTGCCAGTACGACAGTCTATGGCTACACCTTC.

This clone has just one count. The CDR3 loop reads CASSQEQAFYEQYF. The CDR3, as DNA: TGCGCCAGCAGCCAAGAACAAGCGTTCTACGAGCAGTACTTC. This chain joins TRBV4-3 and TRBJ2-7; D is ambiguous. The CDR3 is 14 residues long. CDR1 and CDR2 (germline): LGHNA, YSLEER. V lost 0 bases and J lost 3, with 9 bases in between.

This chain uses TRBV13 with TRBJ2-1, with TRBD2 matching over 8 bases. Germline V gene data show CDR1 as PRHDT and CDR2 as FYEKMQ (reference sequence). V shed 3 bases and J 3 bases; nucleotides not matched to a gene: 13. CDR3 size: 18 residues. CDR3 residues: CASSFFVEAGGFYNEQFF. The CDR3 nucleotides are TGTGCCAGCAGCTTTTTCGTTGAGGCGGGAGGTTTCTACAATGAGCAGTTCTTC. The full variable domain, its missing parts supplied by reference TRBV13 and TRBJ2-1, is AAGVIQSPRHLIKEKRETATLKCYPIPRHDTVYWYQQGPGQDPQFLISFYEKMQSDKGSIPDRFSAQQFSDYHSELNMSSLELGDSALYFCASSFFVEAGGFYNEQFFGPGTRLTVL.

V and J are TRBV6-5 and TRBJ2-1, with 11 positions matching TRBD2. V gave up 2 bases and J gave up 4 bases; unmatched junction bases: 4. The CDR3 loop spans 16 amino acids. Germline V CDR1 and CDR2: MNHEY, SVGAGI. Here the CDR3 reads CASSYTTSGAYNEQFF. The CDR3 nucleotides are TGTGCCAGCAGTTACACGACTAGCGGGGCTTACAATGAGCAGTTCTTC.

This clone is a singleton in its sample. The gene calls are TRBV2 and TRBJ2-6; the D is unclear. CDR3 size: 15 residues. Germline V gene lookup returns CDR1 SNHLY and CDR2 FYNNEI. V shed 4 bases and J shed 1 base, with 8 bases lying between them. CDR3 amino acids: CASSVQLSGANVLTF. The CDR3 nucleotides read TGTGCCAGCAGTGTCCAATTGTCTGGGGCCAACGTCCTGACTTTC. Combining the CDR3 with reference TRBV2 and TRBJ2-6 gives the whole variable domain EPEVTQTPSHQVTQMGQEVILRCVPISNHLYFYWYRQILGQKVEFLVSFYNNEISEKSEIFDDQFSVERPDGSNFTLKIRSTKLEDSAMYFCASSVQLSGANVLTFGAGSRLTVL.

The CDR3 DNA reads as TGTGCCAGCCGGACAGGGAGCTATGGCTACACCTTC. Translation: CASRTGSYGYTF. This chain connects TRBV6-1 to TRBJ1-2; 8 nucleotides agree with TRBD1. After removal of 8 bases from V and 4 bases from J, the junction contained 3 bases not matched to a gene. The germline V gene encodes CDR1 MNHNS and CDR2 SASEGT. This CDR3 contains 12 residues.

This chain connects TRBV27 to TRBJ2-1, with a possible D match to TRBD1 (6 bases). This CDR3 is 13 amino acids long. The germline V gene has CDR1 MNHEY and CDR2 SMNVEV (reference sequence). V was clipped by 7 bases and J by 4 bases, with 11 bases between them. The CDR3, as DNA: TGTGCCAGCATGGCAGGGGCGTACAATGAGCAGTTCTTC. Translated, it gives CASMAGAYNEQFF.

The genes are TRBV5-1 and TRBJ1-5; no clear D gene. V was trimmed by 0 bases and J by 7 bases, leaving 8 bases between them. The CDR3 loop spans 13 amino acids. The germline V gene encodes CDR1 SGHRS and CDR2 YFSETQ. In DNA, the CDR3 is TGCGCCAGCAGCTTGGCCGTAGAACAGCCCCAGCATTTT. Translation gives CASSLAVEQPQHF.

The rearrangement uses TRBV5-6 and TRBJ2-2, with 13 bases fitting TRBD2. Germline V gives CDR1 SGHDT, CDR2 YYEEEE. V lost 1 base, J lost 4 bases, and 4 bases stayed unmatched. The CDR3 sequence is 17 residues long. CDR3 amino acids: CASSLRTSGSVTGELFF. The CDR3 DNA follows: TGTGCCAGCAGCTTGCGGACTAGCGGGAGCGTCACCGGGGAGCTGTTTTTT.

The chain couples TRBV5-6 to TRBJ1-4; D remains ambiguous. V was clipped by 0 bases and J by 8 bases, with 5 bases between them. CDR1 is SGHDT and CDR2 is YYEEEE in the germline V gene. The CDR3 runs 12 residues. CDR3 nucleotide sequence: TGTGCCAGCAGCTTGGAACAGGAAAAACTGTTTTTT. Translated: CASSLEQEKLFF. The full variable domain, rest sourced from reference TRBV5-6 and TRBJ1-4, is DAGVTQSPTHLIKTRGQQVTLRCSPKSGHDTVSWYQQALGQGPQFIFQYYEEEERQRGNFPDRFSGHQFPNYSSELNVNALLLGDSALYLCASSLEQEKLFFGSGTQLSVL.